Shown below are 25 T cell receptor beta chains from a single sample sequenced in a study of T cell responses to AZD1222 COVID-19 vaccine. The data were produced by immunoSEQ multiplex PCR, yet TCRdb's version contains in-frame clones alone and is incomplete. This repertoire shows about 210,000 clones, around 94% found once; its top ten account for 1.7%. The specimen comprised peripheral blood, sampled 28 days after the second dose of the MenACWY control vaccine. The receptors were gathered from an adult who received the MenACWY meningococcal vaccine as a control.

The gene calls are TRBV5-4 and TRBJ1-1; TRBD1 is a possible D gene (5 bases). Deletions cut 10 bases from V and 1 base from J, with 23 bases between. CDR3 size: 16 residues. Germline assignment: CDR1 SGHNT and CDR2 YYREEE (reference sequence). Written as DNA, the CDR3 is TGTGCCGGTTTCAGGGAGGCGTCCCAACAGAACACTGAAGCTTTCTTT. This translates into CAGFREASQQNTEAFF.

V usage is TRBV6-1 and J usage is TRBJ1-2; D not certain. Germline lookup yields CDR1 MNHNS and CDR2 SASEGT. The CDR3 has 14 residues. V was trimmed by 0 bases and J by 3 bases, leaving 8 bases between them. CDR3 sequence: CASSEAVRYYGYTF. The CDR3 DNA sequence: TGTGCCAGCAGTGAAGCAGTCAGATACTATGGCTACACCTTC.

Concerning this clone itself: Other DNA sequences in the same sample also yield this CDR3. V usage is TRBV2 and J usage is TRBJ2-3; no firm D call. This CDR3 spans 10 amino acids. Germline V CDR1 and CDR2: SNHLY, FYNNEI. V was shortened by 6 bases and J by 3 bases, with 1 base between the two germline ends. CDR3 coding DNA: TGTGCCAGCAGGACAGATACGCAGTATTTT. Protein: CASRTDTQYF.

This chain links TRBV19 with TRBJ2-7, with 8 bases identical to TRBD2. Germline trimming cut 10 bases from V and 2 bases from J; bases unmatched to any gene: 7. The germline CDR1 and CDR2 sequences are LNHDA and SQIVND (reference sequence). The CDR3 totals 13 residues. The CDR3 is CATGGEPTYEQYF. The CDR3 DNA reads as TGTGCCACCGGGGGGGAGCCAACCTACGAGCAGTACTTC.

CDR3 in amino acids: CASSIPLLAGAVDTQYF. The CDR3 nucleotides are TGTGCCAGCAGCATCCCCCTTTTAGCGGGAGCCGTAGATACGCAGTATTTT. V is TRBV11-2 and J is TRBJ2-3, with 9 positions matching TRBD2. V gave up 5 bases and J gave up 5 bases; unmatched junction bases: 14. The CDR3 has 17 amino acids. Germline loops: CDR1 SGHAT, CDR2 FQNNGV. Full variable domain (rest looked up from reference TRBV11-2 and TRBJ2-3): EAGVAQSPRYKIIEKRQSVAFWCNPISGHATLYWYQQILGQGPKLLIQFQNNGVVDDSQLPKDRFSAERLKGVDSTLKIQPAKLEDSAVYLCASSIPLLAGAVDTQYFGPGTRLTVL.

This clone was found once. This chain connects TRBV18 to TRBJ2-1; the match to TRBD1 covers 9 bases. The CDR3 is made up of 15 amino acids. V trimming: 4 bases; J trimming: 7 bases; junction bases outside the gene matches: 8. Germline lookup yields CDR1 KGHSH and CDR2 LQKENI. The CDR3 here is CASSLPGQGRNEQFF. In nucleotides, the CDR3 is TGTGCCAGCTCACTGCCGGGACAGGGTAGGAATGAGCAGTTCTTC.

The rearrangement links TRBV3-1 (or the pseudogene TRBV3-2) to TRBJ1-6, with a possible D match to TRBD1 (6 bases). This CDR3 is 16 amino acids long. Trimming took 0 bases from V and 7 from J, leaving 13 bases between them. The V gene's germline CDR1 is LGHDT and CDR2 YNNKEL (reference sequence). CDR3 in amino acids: CASSQDGGAWNSPLHF. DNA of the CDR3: TGTGCCAGCAGCCAAGACGGGGGGGCGTGGAATTCACCCCTCCACTTT.

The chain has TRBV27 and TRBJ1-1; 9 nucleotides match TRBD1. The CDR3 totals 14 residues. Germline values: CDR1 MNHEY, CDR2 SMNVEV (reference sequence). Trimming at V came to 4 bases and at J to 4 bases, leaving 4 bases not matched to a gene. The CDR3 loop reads CASSSGTGSTEAFF. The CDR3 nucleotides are TGTGCCAGCAGTTCGGGGACAGGGAGCACTGAAGCTTTCTTT.

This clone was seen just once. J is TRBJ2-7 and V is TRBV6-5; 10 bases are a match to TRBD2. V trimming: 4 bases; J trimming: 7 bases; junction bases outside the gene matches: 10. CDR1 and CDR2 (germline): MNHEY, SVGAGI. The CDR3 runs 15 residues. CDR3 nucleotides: TGTGCCAGCAGTTCCCGGACTAGCGGAACGGGGGAGCAGTACTTC. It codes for CASSSRTSGTGEQYF.

CDR3 DNA sequence: TGCAGCGTTGTGGGGGCAGTTGACACTGAAGCTTTCTTT. Encoded protein: CSVVGAVDTEAFF. The genes are TRBV29-1 and TRBJ1-1, with a possible D match to TRBD1 (6 bases). This CDR3 contains 13 residues. In germline, CDR1 is SQVTM, CDR2 ANQGSEA. V dropped 4 bases and J dropped 3 bases, with 12 bases sitting between them.

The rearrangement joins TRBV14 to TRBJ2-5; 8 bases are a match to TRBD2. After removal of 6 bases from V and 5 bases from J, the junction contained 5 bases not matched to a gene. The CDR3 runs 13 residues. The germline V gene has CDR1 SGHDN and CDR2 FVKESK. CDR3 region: CASRAGGMETQYF. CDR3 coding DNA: TGTGCCAGCAGGGCGGGGGGCATGGAGACCCAGTACTTC.

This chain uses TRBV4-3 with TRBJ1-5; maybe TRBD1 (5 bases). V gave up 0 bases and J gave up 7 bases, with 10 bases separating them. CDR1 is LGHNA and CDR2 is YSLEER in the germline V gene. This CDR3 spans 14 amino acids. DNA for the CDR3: TGCGCCAGCAGCCAAGATATGGGGACGCAGCCCCAGCATTTT. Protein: CASSQDMGTQPQHF.

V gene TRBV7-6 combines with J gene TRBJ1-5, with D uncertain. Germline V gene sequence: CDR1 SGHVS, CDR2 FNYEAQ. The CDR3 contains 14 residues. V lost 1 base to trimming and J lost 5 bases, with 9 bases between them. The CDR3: CASSLGYGDQPQHF. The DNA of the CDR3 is TGTGCCAGCAGCTTAGGGTATGGGGATCAGCCCCAGCATTTT.

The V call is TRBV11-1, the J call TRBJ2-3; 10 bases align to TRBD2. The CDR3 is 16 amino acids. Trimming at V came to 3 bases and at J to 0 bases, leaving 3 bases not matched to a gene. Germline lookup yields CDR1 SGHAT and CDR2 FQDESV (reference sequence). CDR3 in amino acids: CASSLALAGSTDTQYF. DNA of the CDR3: TGTGCCAGCAGCTTGGCACTAGCGGGGAGCACAGATACGCAGTATTTT.

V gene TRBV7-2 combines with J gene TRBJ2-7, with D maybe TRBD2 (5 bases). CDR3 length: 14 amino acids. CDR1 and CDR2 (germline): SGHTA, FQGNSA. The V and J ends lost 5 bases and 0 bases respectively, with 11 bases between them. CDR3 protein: CASSPGLSSYEQYF. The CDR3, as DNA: TGTGCCAGCAGCCCCGGACTCAGCTCCTACGAGCAGTACTTC.

Here the CDR3 reads CASSLSGLAGGLVEQYF. CDR3 nucleotides: TGTGCCAGCAGTTTATCGGGACTAGCGGGAGGGCTTGTGGAGCAGTACTTC. The V call is TRBV28, the J call TRBJ2-7; 16 positions match TRBD2. The V gene's germline CDR1 is MDHEN and CDR2 SYDVKM. CDR3 length: 17 amino acids. The ends lost 1 base at V and 7 bases at J; junction bases unmatched: 7.

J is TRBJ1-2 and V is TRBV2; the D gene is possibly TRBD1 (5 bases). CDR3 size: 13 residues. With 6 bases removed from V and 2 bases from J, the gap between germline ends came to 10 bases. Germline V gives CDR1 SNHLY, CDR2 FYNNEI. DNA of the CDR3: TGTGCCAGCAGGGACATCCGGAACTATGGCTACACCTTC. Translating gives CASRDIRNYGYTF.

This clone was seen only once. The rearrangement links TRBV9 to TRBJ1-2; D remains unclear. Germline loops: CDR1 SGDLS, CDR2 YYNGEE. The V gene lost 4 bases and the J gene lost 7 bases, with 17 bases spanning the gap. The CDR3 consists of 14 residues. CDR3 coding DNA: TGTGCCAGCAGCTCTTTGTTGCTGGTGGGTGGCTACACCTTC. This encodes CASSSLLLVGGYTF.

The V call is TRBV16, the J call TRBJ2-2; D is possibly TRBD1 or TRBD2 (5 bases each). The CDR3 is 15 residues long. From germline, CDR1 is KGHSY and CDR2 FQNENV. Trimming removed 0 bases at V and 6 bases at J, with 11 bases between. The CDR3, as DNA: TGTGCCAGCAGCCAATCAGGGACCTCCCCCGGGGAGCTGTTTTTT. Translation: CASSQSGTSPGELFF.

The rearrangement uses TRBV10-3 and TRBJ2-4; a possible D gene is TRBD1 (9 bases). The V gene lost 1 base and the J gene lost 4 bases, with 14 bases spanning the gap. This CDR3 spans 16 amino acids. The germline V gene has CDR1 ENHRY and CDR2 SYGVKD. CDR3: CAISELAGQGKNIQYF. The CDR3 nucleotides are TGTGCCATCAGTGAGTTAGCGGGACAGGGAAAAAACATTCAGTACTTC.

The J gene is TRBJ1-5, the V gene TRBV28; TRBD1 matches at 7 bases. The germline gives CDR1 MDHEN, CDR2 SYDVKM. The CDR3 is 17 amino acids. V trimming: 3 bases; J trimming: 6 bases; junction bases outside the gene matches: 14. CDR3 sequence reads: CASSFWAGGGNGQPQHF. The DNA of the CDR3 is TGTGCCAGCAGTTTCTGGGCAGGGGGAGGAAACGGTCAGCCCCAGCATTTT.

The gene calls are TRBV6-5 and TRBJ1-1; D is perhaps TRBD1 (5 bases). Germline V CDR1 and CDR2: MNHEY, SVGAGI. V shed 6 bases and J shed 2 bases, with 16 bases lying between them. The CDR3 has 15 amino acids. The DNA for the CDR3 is TGTGCCAGCAGCAGGGTTCGAGATATAAACACTGAAGCTTTCTTT. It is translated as CASSRVRDINTEAFF.

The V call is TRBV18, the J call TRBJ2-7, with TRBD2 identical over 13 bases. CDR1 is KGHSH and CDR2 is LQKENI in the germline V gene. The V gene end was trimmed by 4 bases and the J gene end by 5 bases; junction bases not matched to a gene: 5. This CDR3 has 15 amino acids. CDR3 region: CASSLGTSGKHEQYF. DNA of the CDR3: TGTGCCAGCTCACTCGGGACTAGCGGGAAGCACGAGCAGTACTTC.

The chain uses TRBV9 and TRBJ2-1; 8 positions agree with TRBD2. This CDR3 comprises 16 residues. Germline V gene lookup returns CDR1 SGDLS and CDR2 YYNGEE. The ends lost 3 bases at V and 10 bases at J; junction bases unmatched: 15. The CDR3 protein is CASSASSGGAQYEQFF. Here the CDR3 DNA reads TGTGCCAGCAGCGCCTCTTCGGGAGGGGCACAATACGAGCAGTTCTTC. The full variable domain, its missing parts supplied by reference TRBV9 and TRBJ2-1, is DSGVTQTPKHLITATGQRVTLRCSPRSGDLSVYWYQQSLDQGLQFLIQYYNGEERAKGNILERFSAQQFPDLHSELNLSSLELGDSALYFCASSASSGGAQYEQFFGPGTRLTVL.

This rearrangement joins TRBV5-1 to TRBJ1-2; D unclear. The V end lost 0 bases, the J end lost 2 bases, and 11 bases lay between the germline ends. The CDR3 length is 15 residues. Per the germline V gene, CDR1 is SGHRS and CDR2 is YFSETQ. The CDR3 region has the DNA TGCGCCAGCAGCTTGGCTCTGGGATCGAACTATGGCTACACCTTC. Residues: CASSLALGSNYGYTF.